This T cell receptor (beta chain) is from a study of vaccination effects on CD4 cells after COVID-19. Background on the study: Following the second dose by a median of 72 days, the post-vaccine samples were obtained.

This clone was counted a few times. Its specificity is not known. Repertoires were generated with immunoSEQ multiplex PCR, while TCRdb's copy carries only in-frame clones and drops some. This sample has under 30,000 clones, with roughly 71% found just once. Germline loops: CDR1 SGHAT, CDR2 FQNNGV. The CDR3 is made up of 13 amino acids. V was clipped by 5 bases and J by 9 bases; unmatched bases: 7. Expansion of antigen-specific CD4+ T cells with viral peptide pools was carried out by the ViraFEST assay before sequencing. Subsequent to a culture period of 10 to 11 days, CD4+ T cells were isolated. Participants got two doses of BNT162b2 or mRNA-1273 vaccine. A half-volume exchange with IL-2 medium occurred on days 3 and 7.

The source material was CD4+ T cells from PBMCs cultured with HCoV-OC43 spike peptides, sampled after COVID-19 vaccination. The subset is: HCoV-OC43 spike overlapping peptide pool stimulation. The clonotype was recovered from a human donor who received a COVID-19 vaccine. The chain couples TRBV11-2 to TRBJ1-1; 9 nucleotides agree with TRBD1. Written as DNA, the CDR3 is TGTGCCAGCAGCCCCGGACAGGGGAGTAAAGCTTTCTTT. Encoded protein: CASSPGQGSKAFF.